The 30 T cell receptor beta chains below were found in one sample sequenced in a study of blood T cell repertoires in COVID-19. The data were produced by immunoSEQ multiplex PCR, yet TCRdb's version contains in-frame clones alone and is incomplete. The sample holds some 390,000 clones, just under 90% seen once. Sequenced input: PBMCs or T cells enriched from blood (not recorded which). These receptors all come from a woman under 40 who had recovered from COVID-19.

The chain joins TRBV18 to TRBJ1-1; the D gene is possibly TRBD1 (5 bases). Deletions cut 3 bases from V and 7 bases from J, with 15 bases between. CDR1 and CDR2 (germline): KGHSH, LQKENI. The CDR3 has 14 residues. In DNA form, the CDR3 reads TGTGCCAGCTCACCTTCAGGGATAGGCTATGAAGCTTTCTTT. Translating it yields CASSPSGIGYEAFF.

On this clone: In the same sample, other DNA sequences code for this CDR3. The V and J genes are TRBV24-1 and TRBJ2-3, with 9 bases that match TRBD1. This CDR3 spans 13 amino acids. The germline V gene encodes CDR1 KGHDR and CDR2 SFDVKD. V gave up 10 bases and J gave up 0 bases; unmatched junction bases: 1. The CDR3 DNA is TGTGCCACTGGGACAGGGAGCACAGATACGCAGTATTTT. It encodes CATGTGSTDTQYF.

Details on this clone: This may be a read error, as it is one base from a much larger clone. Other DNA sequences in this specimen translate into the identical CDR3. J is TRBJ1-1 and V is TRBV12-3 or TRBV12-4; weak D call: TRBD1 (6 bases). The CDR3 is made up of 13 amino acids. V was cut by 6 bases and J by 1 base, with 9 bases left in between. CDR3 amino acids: CASSLTGNTEAFF. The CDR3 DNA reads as TGTGCCAGCAGCCTGACAGGGAACACTGAAGCTTTCTTT.

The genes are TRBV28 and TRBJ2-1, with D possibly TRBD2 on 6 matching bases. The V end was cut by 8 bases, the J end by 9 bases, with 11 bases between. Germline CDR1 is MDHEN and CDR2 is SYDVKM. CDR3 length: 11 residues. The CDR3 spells CASPAGGEQFF. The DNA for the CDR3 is TGTGCCAGCCCAGCCGGGGGTGAGCAGTTCTTC.

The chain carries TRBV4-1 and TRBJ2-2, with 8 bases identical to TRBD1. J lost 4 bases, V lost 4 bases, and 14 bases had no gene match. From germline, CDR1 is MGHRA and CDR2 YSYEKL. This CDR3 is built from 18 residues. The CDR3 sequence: CASSPYWGAGGITGELFF. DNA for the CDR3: TGCGCCAGCAGCCCGTATTGGGGGGCAGGGGGCATCACCGGGGAGCTGTTTTTT.

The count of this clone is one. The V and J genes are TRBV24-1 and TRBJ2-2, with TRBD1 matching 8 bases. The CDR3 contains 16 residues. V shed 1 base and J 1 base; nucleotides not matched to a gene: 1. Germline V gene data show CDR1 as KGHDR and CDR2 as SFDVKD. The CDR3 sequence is CATSDFGTGNTGELFF. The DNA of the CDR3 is TGTGCCACCAGTGATTTTGGGACAGGGAACACCGGGGAGCTGTTTTTT.

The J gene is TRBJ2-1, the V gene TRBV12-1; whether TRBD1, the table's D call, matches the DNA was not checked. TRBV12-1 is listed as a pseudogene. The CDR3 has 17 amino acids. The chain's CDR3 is CASSSDRGRGSYNEQFF. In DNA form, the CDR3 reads TGTGCCAGCAGCTCCGACAGGGGAAGAGGGTCCTACAATGAGCAGTTCTTC.

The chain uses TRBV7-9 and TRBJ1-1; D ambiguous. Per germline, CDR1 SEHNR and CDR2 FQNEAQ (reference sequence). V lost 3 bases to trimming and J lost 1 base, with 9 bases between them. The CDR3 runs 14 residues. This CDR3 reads CASSFPQKNTEAFF. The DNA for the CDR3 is TGTGCCAGCAGCTTCCCCCAAAAGAACACTGAAGCTTTCTTT.

The CDR3 reads CASSWGQGTAIGNQPQHF. In DNA, the CDR3 is TGTGCCAGCAGCTGGGGACAGGGAACGGCTATCGGCAATCAGCCCCAGCATTTT. The rearrangement joins TRBV7-9 to TRBJ1-5, with 9 nucleotides matching TRBD1. The germline CDR1 and CDR2 sequences are SEHNR and FQNEAQ (reference sequence). The CDR3 spans 18 residues. Trimming at V came to 4 bases and at J to 2 bases, leaving 12 bases not matched to a gene.

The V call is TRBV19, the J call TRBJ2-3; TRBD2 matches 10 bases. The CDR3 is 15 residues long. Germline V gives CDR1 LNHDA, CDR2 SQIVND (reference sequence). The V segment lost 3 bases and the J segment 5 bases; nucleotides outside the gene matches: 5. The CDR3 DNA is TGTGCCAGTAGTATGTCTCTAGCGGGAGAAGATACGCAGTATTTT. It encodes CASSMSLAGEDTQYF. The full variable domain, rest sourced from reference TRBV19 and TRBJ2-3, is DGGITQSPKYLFRKEGQNVTLSCEQNLNHDAMYWYRQDPGQGLRLIYYSQIVNDFQKGDIAEGYSVSREKKESFPLTVTSAQKNPTAFYLCASSMSLAGEDTQYFGPGTRLTVL.

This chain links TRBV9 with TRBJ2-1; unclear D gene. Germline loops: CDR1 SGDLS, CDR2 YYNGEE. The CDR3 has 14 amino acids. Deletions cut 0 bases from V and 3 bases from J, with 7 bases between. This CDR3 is CASSVVADYNEQFF. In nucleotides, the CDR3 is TGTGCCAGCAGCGTAGTAGCAGACTACAATGAGCAGTTCTTC.

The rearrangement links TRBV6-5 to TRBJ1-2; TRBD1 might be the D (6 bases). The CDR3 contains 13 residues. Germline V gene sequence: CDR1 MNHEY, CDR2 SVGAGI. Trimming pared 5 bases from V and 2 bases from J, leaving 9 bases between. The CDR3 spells CASSPGHNYGYTF. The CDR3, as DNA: TGTGCCAGCAGTCCGGGACACAACTATGGCTACACCTTC.

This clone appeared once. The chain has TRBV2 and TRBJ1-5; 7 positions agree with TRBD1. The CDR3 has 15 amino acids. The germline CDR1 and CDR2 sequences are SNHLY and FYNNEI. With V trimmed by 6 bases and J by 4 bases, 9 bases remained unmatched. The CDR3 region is CASRLWDRRNQPQHF. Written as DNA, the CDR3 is TGTGCCAGCAGGTTGTGGGACAGAAGGAATCAGCCCCAGCATTTT.

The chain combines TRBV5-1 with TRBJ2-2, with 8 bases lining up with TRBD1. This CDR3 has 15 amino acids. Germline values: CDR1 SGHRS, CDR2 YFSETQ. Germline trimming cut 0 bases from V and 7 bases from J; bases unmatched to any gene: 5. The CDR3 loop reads CASSLGQGAIGELFF. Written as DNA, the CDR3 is TGCGCCAGCAGCTTGGGGCAGGGGGCGATCGGGGAGCTGTTTTTT.

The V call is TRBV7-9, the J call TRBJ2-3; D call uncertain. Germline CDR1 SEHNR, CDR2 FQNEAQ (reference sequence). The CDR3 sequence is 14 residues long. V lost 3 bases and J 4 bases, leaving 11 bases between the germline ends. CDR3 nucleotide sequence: TGTGCCAGCAGCTTGGGTAGGAGCGCAGATACGCAGTATTTT. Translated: CASSLGRSADTQYF. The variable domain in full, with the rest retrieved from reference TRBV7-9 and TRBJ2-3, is DTGVSQNPRHKITKRGQNVTFRCDPISEHNRLYWYRQTLGQGPEFLTYFQNEAQLEKSRLLSDRFSAERPKGSFSTLEIQRTEQGDSAMYLCASSLGRSADTQYFGPGTRLTVL.

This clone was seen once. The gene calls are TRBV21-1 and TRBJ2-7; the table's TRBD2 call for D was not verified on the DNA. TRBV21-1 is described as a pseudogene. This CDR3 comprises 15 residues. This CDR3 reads CASKRSGRARYEQYF. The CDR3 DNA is TGTGCCAGCAAACGTAGCGGGAGGGCCCGCTACGAGCAGTACTTC.

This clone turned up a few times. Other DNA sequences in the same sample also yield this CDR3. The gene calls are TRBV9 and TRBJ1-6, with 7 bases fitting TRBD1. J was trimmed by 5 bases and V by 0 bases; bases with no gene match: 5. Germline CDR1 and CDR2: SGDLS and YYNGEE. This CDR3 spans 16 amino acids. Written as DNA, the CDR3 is TGTGCCAGCAGCGTAGAGGGGACAGCAAATAATTCACCCCTCCACTTT. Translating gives CASSVEGTANNSPLHF. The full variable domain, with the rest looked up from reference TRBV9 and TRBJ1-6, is DSGVTQTPKHLITATGQRVTLRCSPRSGDLSVYWYQQSLDQGLQFLIQYYNGEERAKGNILERFSAQQFPDLHSELNLSSLELGDSALYFCASSVEGTANNSPLHFGNGTRLTVT.

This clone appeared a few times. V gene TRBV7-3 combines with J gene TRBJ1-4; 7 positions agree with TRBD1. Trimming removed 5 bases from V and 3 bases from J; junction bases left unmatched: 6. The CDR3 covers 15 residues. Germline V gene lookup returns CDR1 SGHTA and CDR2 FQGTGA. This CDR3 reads CASSRQTGPNEKLFF. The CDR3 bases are TGTGCCAGCAGCCGCCAGACAGGGCCTAATGAAAAACTGTTTTTT. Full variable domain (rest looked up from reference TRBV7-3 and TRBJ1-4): GAGVSQTPSNKVTEKGKYVELRCDPISGHTALYWYRQSLGQGPEFLIYFQGTGAADDSGLPNDRFFAVRPEGSVSTLKIQRTERGDSAVYLCASSRQTGPNEKLFFGSGTQLSVL.

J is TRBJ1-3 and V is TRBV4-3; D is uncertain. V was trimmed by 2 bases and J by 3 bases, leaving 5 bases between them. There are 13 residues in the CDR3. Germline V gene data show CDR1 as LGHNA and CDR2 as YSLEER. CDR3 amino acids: CASSQNSGNTIYF. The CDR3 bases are TGCGCCAGCAGCCAAAATAGTGGAAACACCATATATTTT.

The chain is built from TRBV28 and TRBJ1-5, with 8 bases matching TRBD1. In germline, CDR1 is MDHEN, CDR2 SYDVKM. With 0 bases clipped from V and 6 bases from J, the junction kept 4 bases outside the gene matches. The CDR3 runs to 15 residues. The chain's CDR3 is CASSLWQGAAQPQHF. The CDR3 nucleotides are TGTGCCAGCAGTTTATGGCAGGGGGCTGCTCAGCCCCAGCATTTT.

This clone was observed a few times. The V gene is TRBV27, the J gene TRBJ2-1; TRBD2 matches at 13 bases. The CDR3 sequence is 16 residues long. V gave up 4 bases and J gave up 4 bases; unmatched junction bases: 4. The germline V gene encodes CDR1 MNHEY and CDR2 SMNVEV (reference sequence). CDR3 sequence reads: CASSYRGLAGYNEQFF. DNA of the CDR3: TGTGCCAGCAGTTACCGGGGACTAGCGGGATACAATGAGCAGTTCTTC.

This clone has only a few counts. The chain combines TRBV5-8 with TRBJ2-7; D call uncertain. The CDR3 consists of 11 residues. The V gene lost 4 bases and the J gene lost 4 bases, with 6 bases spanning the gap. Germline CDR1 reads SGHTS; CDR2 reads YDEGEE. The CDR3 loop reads CASSPLYEQYF. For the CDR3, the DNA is TGTGCCAGCAGCCCCCTATACGAGCAGTACTTC. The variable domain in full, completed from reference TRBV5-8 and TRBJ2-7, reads EAGVTQSPTHLIKTRGQQATLRCSPISGHTSVYWYQQALGLGLQFLLWYDEGEERNRGNFPPRFSGRQFPNYSSELNVNALELEDSALYLCASSPLYEQYFGPGTRLTVT.

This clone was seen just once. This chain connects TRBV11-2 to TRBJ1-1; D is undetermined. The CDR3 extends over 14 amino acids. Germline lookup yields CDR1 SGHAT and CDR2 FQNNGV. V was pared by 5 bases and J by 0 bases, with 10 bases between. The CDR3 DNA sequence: TGTGCCAGCAGCCCTCCGACACTGAACACTGAAGCTTTCTTT. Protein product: CASSPPTLNTEAFF. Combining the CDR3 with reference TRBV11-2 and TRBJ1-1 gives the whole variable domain EAGVAQSPRYKIIEKRQSVAFWCNPISGHATLYWYQQILGQGPKLLIQFQNNGVVDDSQLPKDRFSAERLKGVDSTLKIQPAKLEDSAVYLCASSPPTLNTEAFFGQGTRLTVV.

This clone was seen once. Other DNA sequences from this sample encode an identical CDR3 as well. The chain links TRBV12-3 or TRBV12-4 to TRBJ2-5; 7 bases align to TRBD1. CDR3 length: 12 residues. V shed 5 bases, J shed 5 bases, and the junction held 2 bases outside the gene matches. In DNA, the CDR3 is TGTGCCAGCAGTCGACAGGGTGAGACCCAGTACTTC. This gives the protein CASSRQGETQYF.

This chain's CDR3 is CASSYPSFTDTQYF. CDR3 nucleotide sequence: TGTGCCAGCAGTTACCCTAGTTTCACAGATACGCAGTATTTT. This chain connects TRBV28 to TRBJ2-3; the D is unclear. The V gene lost 4 bases and the J gene lost 2 bases, with 10 bases spanning the gap. The CDR3 is 14 residues long. Germline V lookup: CDR1 MDHEN, CDR2 SYDVKM.

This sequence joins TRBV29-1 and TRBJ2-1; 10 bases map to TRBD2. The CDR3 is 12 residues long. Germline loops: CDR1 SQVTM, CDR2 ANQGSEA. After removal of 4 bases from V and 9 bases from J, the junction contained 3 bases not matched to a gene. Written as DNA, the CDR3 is TGCAGCGTTGGGCTAGCGGGAGTTGAGCAGTTCTTC. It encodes CSVGLAGVEQFF.

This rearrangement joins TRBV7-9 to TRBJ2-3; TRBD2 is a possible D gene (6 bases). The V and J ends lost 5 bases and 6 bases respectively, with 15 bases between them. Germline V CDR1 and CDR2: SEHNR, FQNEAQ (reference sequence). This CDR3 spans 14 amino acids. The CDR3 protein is CASSPRDSPDTQYF. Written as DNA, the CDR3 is TGTGCCAGCAGCCCCCGGGACTCCCCCGATACGCAGTATTTT.

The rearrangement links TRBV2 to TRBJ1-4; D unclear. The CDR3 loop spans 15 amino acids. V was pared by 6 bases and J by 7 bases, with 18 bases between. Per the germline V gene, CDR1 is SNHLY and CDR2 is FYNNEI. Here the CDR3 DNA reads TGTGCCAGCAGACCCAGGACGGTCGCGGGTGAAAAACTGTTTTTT. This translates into CASRPRTVAGEKLFF.

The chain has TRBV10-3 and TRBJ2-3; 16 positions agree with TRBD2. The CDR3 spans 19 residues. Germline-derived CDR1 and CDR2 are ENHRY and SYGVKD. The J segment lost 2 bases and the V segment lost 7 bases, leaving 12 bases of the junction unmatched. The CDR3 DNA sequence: TGTGCCATCAAAACCGGGACTAGCGGGGGGGCCATATTCACAGATACGCAGTATTTT. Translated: CAIKTGTSGGAIFTDTQYF.

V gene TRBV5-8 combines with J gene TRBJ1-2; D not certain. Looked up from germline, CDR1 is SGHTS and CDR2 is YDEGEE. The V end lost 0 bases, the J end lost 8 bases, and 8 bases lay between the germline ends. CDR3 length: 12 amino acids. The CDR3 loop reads CASSLAQAGYTF. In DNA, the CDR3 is TGTGCCAGCAGCTTGGCCCAGGCCGGCTACACCTTC. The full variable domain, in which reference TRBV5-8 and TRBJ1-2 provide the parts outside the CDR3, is EAGVTQSPTHLIKTRGQQATLRCSPISGHTSVYWYQQALGLGLQFLLWYDEGEERNRGNFPPRFSGRQFPNYSSELNVNALELEDSALYLCASSLAQAGYTFGSGTRLTVV.